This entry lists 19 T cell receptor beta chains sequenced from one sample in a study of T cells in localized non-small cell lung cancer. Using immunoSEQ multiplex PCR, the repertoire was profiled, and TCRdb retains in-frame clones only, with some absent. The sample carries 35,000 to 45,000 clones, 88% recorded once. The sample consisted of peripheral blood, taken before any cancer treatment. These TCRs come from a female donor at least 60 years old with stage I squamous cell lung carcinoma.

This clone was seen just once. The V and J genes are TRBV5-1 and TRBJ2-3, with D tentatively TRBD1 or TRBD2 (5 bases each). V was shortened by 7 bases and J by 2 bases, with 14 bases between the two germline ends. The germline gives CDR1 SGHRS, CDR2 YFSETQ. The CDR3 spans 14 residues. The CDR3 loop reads CASFIGTATDTQYF. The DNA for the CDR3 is TGCGCCAGCTTTATCGGGACGGCCACAGATACGCAGTATTTT. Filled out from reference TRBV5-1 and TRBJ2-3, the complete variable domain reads KAGVTQTPRYLIKTRGQQVTLSCSPISGHRSVSWYQQTPGQGLQFLFEYFSETQRNKGNFPGRFSGRQFSNSRSEMNVSTLELGDSALYLCASFIGTATDTQYFGPGTRLTVL.

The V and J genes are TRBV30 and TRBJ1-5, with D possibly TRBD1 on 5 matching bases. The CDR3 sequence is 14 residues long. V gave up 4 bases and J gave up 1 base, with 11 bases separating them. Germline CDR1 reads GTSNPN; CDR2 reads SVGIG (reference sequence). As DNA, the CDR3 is TGTGCCTGGAATATGAGACAGAGCAATCAGCCCCAGCATTTT. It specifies CAWNMRQSNQPQHF.

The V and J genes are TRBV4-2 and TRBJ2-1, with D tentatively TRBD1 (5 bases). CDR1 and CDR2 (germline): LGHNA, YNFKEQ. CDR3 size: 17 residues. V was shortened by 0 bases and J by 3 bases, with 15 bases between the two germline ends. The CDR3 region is CASSQDTGGWDYNEQFF. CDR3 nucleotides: TGTGCCAGCAGCCAAGATACAGGTGGCTGGGACTACAATGAGCAGTTCTTC.

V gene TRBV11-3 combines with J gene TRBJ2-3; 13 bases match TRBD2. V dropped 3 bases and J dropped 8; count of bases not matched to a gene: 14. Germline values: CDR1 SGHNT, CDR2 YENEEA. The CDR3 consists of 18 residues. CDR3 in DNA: TGTGCCAGCAGCTTCGACGGGACTAGCGGGACCATCGAGGGTACGCAGTATTTT. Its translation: CASSFDGTSGTIEGTQYF.

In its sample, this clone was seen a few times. CDR3: CASSQAARSYEQYF. Here the CDR3 DNA reads TGCGCCAGCAGCCAAGCTGCTCGCTCCTACGAGCAGTACTTC. The chain employs TRBV4-3 and TRBJ2-7; D uncertain. There are 14 residues in the CDR3. V lost 1 base and J lost 0, with 7 bases in between. Per germline, CDR1 LGHNA and CDR2 YSLEER.

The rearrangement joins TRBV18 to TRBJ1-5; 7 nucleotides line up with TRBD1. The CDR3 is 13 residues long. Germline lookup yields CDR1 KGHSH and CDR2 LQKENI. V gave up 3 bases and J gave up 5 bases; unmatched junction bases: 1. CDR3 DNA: TGTGCCAGCTCACCCCAGGGGGATCAGCCCCAGCATTTT. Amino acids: CASSPQGDQPQHF.

DNA for the CDR3: TGTGCCAGCAGACCCCTTTTCTCCTACGAGCAGTACTTC. Its translation is CASRPLFSYEQYF. The V call is TRBV6-5, the J call TRBJ2-7; D gene ambiguous. Trimming shortened V by 6 bases and J by 0 bases, and 9 bases separated the two germline ends. Per germline, CDR1 MNHEY and CDR2 SVGAGI. The CDR3 length is 13 residues.

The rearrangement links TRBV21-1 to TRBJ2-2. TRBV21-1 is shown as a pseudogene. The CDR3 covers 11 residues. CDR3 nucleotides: TGTGCCAGCAGCAGCCCATGTGAGCTGTTTTTT. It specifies CASSSPCELFF.

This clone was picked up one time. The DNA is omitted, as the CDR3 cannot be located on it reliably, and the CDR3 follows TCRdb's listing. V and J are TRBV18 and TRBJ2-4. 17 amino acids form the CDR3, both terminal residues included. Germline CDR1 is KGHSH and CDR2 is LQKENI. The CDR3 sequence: CASSPPNLGMGKNIQYF.

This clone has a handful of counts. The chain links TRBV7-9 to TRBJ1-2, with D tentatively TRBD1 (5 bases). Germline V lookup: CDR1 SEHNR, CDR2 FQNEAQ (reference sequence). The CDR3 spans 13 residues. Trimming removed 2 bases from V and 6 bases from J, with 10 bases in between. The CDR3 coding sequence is TGTGCCAGCAGCTTACAGGGAAACCATGGCTACACCTTC. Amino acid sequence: CASSLQGNHGYTF.

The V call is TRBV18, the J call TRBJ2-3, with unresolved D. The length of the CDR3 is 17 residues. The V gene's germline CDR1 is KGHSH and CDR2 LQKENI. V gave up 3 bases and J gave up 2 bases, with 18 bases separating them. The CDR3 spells CASSPFRTNLVTDTQYF. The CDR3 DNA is TGTGCCAGCTCACCTTTCAGGACCAACCTGGTCACAGATACGCAGTATTTT.

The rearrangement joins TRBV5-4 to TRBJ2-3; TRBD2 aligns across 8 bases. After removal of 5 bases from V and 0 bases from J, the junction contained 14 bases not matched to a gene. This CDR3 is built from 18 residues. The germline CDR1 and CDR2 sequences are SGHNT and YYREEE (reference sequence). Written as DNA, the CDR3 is TGTGCCAGCAGTCGAGGGTCTAGCGGGTGGCCTAGCACAGATACGCAGTATTTT. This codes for CASSRGSSGWPSTDTQYF.

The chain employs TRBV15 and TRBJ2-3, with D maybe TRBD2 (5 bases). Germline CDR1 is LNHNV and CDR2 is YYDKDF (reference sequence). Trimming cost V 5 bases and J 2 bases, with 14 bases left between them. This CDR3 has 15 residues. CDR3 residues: CATSGFRGSTDTQYF. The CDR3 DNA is TGTGCCACCAGCGGCTTCCGGGGTTCCACAGATACGCAGTATTTT.

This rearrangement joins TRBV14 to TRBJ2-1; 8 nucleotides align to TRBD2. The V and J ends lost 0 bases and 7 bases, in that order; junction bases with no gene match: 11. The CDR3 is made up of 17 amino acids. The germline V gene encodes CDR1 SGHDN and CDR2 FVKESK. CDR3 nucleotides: TGTGCCAGCAGCCAAGAAAGGACCGGGAGGGCGTTGAATGAGCAGTTCTTC. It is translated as CASSQERTGRALNEQFF.

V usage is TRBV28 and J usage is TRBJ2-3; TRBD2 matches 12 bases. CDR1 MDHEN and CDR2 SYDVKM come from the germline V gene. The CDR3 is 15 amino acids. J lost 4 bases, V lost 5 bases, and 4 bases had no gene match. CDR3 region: CASSLTSGSADTQYF. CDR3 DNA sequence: TGTGCCAGCAGTCTGACTAGCGGGAGTGCAGATACGCAGTATTTT.

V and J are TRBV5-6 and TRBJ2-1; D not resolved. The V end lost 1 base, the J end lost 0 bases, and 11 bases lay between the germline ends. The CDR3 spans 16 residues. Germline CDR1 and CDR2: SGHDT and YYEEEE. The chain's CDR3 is CASSLFQSSSYNEQFF. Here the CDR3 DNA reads TGTGCCAGCAGCTTGTTTCAGTCCAGCTCCTACAATGAGCAGTTCTTC.

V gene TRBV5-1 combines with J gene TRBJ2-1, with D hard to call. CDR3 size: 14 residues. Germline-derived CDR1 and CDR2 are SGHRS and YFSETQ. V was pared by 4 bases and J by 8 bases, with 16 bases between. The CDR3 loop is CASSPLWSGDEQFF. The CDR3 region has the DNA TGCGCCAGCAGCCCCCTCTGGAGTGGGGATGAGCAGTTCTTC.

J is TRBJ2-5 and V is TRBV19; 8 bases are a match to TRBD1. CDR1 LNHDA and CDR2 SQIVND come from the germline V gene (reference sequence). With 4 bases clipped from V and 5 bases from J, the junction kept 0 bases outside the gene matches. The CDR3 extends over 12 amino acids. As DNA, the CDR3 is TGTGCCAGTAGTAGGACAGGGGAGACCCAGTACTTC. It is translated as CASSRTGETQYF.

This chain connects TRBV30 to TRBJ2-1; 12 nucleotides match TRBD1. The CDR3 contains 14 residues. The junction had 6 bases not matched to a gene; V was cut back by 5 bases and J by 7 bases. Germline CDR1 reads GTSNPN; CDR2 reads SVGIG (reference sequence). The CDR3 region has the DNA TGTGCCTGGGGGAGGGACAGGGGGCTTAATGAGCAGTTCTTC. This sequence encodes CAWGRDRGLNEQFF.